This TCR beta chain was identified in a study of T-cell memory formation after mild COVID-19 (dated by TCRdb to the early 2020s). Regarding the research as a whole: TCR sequence clusters from the two donors were found to be largely donor specific. Two young, previously healthy adult volunteers, one female and one male, were included in the cohort. Longitudinal TCRalpha and TCRbeta repertoire sequencing tracked T-cell clones expanding and contracting after mild COVID-19 in a couple of donors.

Remarks on this clonotype: Its specific antigen is unknown. No per-base quality is available; no much larger clone lies one base away.

The V end loses 4 bases and the J end loses 4 bases, and a stretch of 14 bases separates them. CDR1 and CDR2 are drawn from the germline V gene: LGHNA, YSLEER. There are 15 amino acids in the CDR3, from cysteine to phenylalanine inclusive. Only the CDR3 portion is preserved as DNA: 45 bases, with reading frame beginning at the first base. Instrument used: Illumina NovaSeq 6000. cDNA libraries for TCRalpha and TCRbeta were prepared by 5'RACE using constant-segment primers, with sample barcodes and unique molecular identifiers added. Trizol reagent was used to extract RNA from every sample. The libraries were amplified in two PCR steps, and the second step added a second sample barcode and Illumina TruSeq adapters. Sequencing of the libraries was done on an Illumina NovaSeq, producing 2 x 150 bp paired-end reads. The original methods were these. Reads were demultiplexed and collapsed into UMI-guided consensus sequences with migec v1.2.7. Using mixcr v2.1.11, UMI consensuses were aligned to TRA and TRB V and J templates and then assembled into clonotypes. Clonotypes were classified as expanded or contracted when called significant by both edgeR and NoisET, with noise models trained on biological replicates. For edgeR calls, the thresholds were a false discovery rate-adjusted p below 0.01 and a log2 fold-change of 1. As an exploratory analysis of dynamics, PCA with hierarchical clustering was applied to max-normalized trajectories of the 1000 most abundant clonotypes. Each responding clone was given a CD4 or CD8 phenotype based on the CD4+ and CD8+ repertoires, which had been sequenced separately. Starting from the raw public reads, TCRdb applied fastp trimming at Q25, assembled clones with MiXCR and retained in-frame beta chains. Rows with a matching CDR3 protein are joined into one entry that keeps the most common DNA and genes. TCRdb's processing, not the authors', yielded these V and J calls. Present in this sample are approximately 250,000 distinct CDR3 sequences, around 15% of which were seen just once. 22% of the sample is in the top ten clones.

Study-level results and caveats: The study included only a couple of mild cases, and larger cohorts that include severe cases with pre-infection samples were judged to be necessary. SARS-CoV-2 specificity was not confirmed for the second-wave clones peaking on day 37. Some responding clones were detected in pre-infection memory, suggesting pre-existing cross-reactive memory T cells joined the SARS-CoV-2 response. Clones that contracted from day 15 to 85 showed balanced CD4/CD8 phenotypes, whereas a second wave of clones that expanded from day 15 to 37 leaned towards CD4+. Contracting CD4+ clones turned up mainly in the CM and EM memory subsets, whereas EMRA was where CD8+ clones were enriched.

PBMCs were isolated by Ficoll-Paque density gradient centrifugation. The origin of this receptor is a man between 18 and 35 years old who had mild COVID-19 (a few samples of this study predate the infection). The sample titles of this study are shuffled in the database, so cell type and time point are left out; the donor was told from shared clones. Sequenced: PBMCs or a T cell subset sorted from them (not recorded which). Recombination linked TRBV4-3 to TRBJ1-3; the D gene assignment is ambiguous. CDR3 sequence: CASSPEGGYGNTIYF. The nucleotides read TGCGCCAGCAGCCCCGAAGGAGGGTACGGAAACACCATATATTTT.